This T cell receptor (beta chain) is from a study of T cells after yellow fever vaccination. Across the whole study: In the case of low-cell-number fractions, SMART-Seq v4 Ultra Low Input was used for preparation. Study conclusions and caveats: A limited proportion of clonotypes was detected within both the CD4 and CD8 compartments. Reappearance after the booster was observed for most primary-vaccination clones (roughly 97% CD4, about 91% CD8).

As TCR cDNA was made by 5'RACE template switching, a universal primer site and UMIs were added. MiXCR, run by TCRdb on the 5' RACE reads, gives a single entry per CDR3 protein. Here the sample spans 280,000 or so distinct CDR3 sequences, under 9% being singletons. On this clonotype: Its antigen is not known.

The V segment lost 5 bases and the J segment 0 bases; nucleotides outside the gene matches: 7. This CDR3 comprises 16 residues. In germline, CDR1 is MNHEY, CDR2 SVGEGT. This sequence joins TRBV6-2 or TRBV6-3 and TRBJ2-4, with 7 nucleotides matching TRBD1. The material was CD4+ T cells sorted from PBMCs, obtained 5 days after the yellow fever booster vaccination. The sequence was obtained from a man aged 18 to 29 who received the YFV17D yellow fever vaccine. CDR3 loop: CASSNTGVLAKNIQYF. Here the CDR3 DNA reads TGTGCCAGCAGTAATACAGGGGTACTAGCCAAAAACATTCAGTACTTC.